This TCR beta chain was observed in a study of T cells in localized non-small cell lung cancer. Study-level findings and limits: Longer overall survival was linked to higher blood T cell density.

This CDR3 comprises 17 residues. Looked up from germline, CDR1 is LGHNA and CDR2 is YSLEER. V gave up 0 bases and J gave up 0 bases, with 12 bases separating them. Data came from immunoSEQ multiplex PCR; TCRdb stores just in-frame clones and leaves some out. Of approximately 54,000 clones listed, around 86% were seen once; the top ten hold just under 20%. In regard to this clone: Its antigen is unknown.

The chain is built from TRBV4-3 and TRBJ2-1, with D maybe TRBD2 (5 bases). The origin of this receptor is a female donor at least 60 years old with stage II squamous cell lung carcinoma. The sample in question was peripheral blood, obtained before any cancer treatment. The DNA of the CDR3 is TGCGCCAGCAGCCAAGATGTAGGGCGGGCCTCCTACAATGAGCAGTTCTTC. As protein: CASSQDVGRASYNEQFF.